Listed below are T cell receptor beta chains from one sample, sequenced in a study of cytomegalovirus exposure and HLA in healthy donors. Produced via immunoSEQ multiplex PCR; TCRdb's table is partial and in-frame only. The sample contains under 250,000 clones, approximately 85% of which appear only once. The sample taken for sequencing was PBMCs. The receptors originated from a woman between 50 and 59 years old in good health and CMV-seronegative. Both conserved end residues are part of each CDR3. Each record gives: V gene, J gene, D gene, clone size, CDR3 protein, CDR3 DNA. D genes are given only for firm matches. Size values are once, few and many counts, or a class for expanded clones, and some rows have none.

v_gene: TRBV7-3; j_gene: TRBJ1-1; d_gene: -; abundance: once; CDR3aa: CASSLYGSGVNTEAFF; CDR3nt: TGTGCCAGCAGCCTTTATGGGTCAGGGGTCAACACTGAAGCTTTCTTT
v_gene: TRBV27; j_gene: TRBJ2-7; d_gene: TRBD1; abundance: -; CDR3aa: CASRGQGRYEQYF; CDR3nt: TGTGCCAGCAGGGGACAGGGGCGGTACGAGCAGTACTTC
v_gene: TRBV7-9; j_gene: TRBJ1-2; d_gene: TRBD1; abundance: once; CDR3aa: CASSKGSGTGNYGYTF; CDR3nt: TGTGCCAGCAGCAAAGGATCTGGGACAGGGAACTATGGCTACACCTTC
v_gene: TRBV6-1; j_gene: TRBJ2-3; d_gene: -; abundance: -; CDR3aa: CASSPRGRTDTQYF; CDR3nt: TGTGCCAGCAGCCCCAGGGGTAGGACAGATACGCAGTATTTT
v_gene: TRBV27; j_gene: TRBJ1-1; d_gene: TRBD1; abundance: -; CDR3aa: CASNRDRRMNTEAFF; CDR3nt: TGTGCCAGCAACCGGGACAGGCGGATGAACACTGAAGCTTTCTTT
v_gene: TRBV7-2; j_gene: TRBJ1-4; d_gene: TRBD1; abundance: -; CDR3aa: CASSLQGAEEKLFF; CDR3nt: TGTGCCAGCAGCTTACAGGGGGCAGAAGAAAAACTGTTTTTT
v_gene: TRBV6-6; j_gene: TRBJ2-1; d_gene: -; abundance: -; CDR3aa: CASRTDGSSYNEQFF; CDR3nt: TGTGCTAGCAGAACCGACGGGAGCTCCTACAATGAGCAGTTCTTC
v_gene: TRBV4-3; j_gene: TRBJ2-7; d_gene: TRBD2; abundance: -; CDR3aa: CASSHLLAGASEHEQYF; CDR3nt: TGCGCCAGCAGCCACTTGTTAGCGGGAGCCTCTGAACACGAGCAGTACTTC
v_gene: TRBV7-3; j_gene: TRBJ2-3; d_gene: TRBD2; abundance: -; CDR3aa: CASSLRGGSGSSQDTQYF; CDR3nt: TGTGCCAGCAGCTTAAGAGGGGGTAGCGGGAGTTCACAAGATACGCAATATTTT
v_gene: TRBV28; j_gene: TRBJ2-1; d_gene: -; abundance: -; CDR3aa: CASSSHDRPRNEQFF; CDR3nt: TGTGCCAGCAGTTCCCATGACAGGCCCCGCAATGAGCAGTTCTTC